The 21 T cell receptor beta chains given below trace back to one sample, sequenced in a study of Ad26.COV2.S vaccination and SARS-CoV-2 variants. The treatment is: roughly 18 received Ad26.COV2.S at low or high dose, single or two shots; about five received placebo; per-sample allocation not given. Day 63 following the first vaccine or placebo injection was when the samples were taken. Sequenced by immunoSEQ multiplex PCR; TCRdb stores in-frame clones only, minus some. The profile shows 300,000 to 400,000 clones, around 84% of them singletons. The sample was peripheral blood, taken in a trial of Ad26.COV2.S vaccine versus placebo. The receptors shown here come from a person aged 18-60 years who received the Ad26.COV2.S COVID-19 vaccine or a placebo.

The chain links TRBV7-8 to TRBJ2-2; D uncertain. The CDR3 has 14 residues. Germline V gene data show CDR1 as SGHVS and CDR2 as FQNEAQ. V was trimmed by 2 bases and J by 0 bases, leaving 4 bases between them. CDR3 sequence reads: CASSLLANTGELFF. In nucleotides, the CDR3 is TGTGCCAGCAGCTTACTAGCGAACACCGGGGAGCTGTTTTTT.

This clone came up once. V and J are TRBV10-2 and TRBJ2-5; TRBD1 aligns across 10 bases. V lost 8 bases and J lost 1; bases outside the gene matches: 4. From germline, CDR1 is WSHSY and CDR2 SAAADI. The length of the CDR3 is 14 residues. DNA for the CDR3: TGCGCCAGCGGGCGGGACAGGGGCCAAGAGACCCAGTACTTC. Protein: CASGRDRGQETQYF.

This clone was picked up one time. The CDR3 nucleotides are TGTGCCAGCAGTTCTAGGTACGGGGAGCTGTTTTTT. Translated: CASSSRYGELFF. The chain combines TRBV2 with TRBJ2-2; D unresolved. CDR1 SNHLY and CDR2 FYNNEI come from the germline V gene. The CDR3 is 12 residues long. The germline V and J ends were trimmed by 5 bases and 7 bases, with 8 bases remaining between them.

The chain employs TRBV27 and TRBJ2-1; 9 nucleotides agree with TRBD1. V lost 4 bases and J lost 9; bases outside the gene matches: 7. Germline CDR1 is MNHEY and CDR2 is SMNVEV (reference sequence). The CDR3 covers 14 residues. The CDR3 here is CASSYNRGRGEQFF. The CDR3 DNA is TGTGCCAGCAGTTACAACAGGGGGCGCGGTGAGCAGTTCTTC.

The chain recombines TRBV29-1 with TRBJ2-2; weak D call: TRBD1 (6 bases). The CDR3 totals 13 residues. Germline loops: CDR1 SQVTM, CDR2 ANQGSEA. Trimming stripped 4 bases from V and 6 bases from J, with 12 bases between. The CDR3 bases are TGCAGCGTTGCCACAGGGAAATCCGGGGAGCTGTTTTTT. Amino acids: CSVATGKSGELFF.

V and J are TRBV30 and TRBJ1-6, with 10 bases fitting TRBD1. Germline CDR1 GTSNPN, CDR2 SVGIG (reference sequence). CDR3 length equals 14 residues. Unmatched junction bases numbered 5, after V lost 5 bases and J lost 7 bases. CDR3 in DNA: TGTGCCTGGTCGACAGGGGGCGGAAATTCACCCCTCCACTTT. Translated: CAWSTGGGNSPLHF.

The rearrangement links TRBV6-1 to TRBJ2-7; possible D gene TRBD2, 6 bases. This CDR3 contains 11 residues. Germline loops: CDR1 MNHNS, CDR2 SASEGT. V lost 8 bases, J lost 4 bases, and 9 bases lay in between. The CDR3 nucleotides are TGTGCCAGCCAGGCGGGGTACGAGCAGTACTTC. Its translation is CASQAGYEQYF.

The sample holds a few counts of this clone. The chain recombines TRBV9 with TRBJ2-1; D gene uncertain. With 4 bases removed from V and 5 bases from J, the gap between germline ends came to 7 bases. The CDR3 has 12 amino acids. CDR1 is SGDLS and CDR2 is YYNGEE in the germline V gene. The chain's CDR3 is CASSPYDNEQFF. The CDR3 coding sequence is TGTGCCAGCAGCCCCTACGACAATGAGCAGTTCTTC.

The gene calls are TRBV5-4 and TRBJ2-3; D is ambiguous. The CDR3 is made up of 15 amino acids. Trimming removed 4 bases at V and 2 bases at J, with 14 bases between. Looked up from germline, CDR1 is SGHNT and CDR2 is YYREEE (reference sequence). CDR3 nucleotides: TGTGCCAGCAGCGTGACAACCAGATACACAGATACGCAGTATTTT. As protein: CASSVTTRYTDTQYF.

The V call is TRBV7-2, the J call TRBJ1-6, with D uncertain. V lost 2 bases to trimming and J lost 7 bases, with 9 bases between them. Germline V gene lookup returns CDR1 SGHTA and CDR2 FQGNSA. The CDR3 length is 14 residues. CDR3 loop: CASSLLGSNSPLHF. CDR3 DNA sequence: TGTGCCAGCAGCTTATTGGGCAGCAATTCACCCCTCCACTTT.

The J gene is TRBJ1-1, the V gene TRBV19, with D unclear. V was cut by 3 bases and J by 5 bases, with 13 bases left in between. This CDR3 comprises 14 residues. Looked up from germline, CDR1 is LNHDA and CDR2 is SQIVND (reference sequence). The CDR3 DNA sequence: TGTGCCAGTAGTATGGTGAGGGTAAGGACTGAAGCTTTCTTT. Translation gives CASSMVRVRTEAFF. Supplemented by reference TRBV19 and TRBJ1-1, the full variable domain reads DGGITQSPKYLFRKEGQNVTLSCEQNLNHDAMYWYRQDPGQGLRLIYYSQIVNDFQKGDIAEGYSVSREKKESFPLTVTSAQKNPTAFYLCASSMVRVRTEAFFGQGTRLTVV.

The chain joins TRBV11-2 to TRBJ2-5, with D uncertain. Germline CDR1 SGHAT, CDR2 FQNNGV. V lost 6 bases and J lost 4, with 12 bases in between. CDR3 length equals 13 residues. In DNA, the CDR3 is TGTGCCAGCAGTCGAGGTGCAGCAGAGACCCAGTACTTC. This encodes CASSRGAAETQYF. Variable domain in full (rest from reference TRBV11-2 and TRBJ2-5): EAGVAQSPRYKIIEKRQSVAFWCNPISGHATLYWYQQILGQGPKLLIQFQNNGVVDDSQLPKDRFSAERLKGVDSTLKIQPAKLEDSAVYLCASSRGAAETQYFGPGTRLLVL.

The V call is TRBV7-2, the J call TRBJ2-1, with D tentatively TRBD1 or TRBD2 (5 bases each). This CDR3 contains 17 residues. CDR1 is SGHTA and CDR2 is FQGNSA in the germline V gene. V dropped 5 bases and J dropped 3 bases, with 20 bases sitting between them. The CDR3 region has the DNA TGTGCCAGCAGCACCCGGGCTAGCCTAGGGGACTACAATGAGCAGTTCTTC. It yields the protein CASSTRASLGDYNEQFF.

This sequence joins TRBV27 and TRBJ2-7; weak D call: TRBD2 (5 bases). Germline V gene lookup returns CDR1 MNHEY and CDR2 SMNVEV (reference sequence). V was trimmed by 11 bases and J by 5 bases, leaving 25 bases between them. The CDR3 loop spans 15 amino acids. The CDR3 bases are TGTGCCGCTTCGCGGACCGCCCTTGAGGGCGACGAGCAGTACTTC. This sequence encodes CAASRTALEGDEQYF.

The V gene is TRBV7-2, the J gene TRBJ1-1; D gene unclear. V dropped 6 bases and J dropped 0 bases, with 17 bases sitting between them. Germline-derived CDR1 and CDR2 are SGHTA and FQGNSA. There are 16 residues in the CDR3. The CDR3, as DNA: TGTGCCAGCAGACCTACCCCCGGACGGCTGAACACTGAAGCTTTCTTT. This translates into CASRPTPGRLNTEAFF.

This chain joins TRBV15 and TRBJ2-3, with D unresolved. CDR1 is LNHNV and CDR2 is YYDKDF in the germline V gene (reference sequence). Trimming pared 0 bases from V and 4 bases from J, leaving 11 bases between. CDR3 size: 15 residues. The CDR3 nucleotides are TGTGCCACCAGCAGAGATTCGCGGAGTTCAGATACGCAGTATTTT. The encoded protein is CATSRDSRSSDTQYF.

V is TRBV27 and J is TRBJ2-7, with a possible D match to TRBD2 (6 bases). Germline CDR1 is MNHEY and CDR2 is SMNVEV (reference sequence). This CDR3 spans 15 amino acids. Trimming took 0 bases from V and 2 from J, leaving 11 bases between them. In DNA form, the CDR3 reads TGTGCCAGCAGTTTATCAGGTCTAGCGCCCTACGAGCAGTACTTC. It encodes CASSLSGLAPYEQYF.

CDR3 in amino acids: CSVSPDSDSYEQYF. The CDR3 DNA sequence: TGCAGCGTATCCCCGGACAGCGACTCCTACGAGCAGTACTTC. The V and J genes are TRBV29-1 and TRBJ2-7, with a weak D call TRBD1 (6 bases). Per the germline V gene, CDR1 is SQVTM and CDR2 is ANQGSEA. CDR3 length: 14 residues. The V end lost 6 bases, the J end lost 0 bases, and 15 bases lay between the germline ends.

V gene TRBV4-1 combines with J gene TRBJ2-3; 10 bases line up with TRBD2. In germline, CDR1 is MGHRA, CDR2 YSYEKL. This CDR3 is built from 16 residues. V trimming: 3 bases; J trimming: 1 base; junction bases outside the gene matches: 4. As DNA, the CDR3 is TGCGCCAGCAGCCATTCACTAGCGGGGCGCACAGATACGCAGTATTTT. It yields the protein CASSHSLAGRTDTQYF.

In DNA, the CDR3 is TGTGCCAGCAGCGTAGGACTAGCGGAAAATGAGCAGTTCTTC. Protein product: CASSVGLAENEQFF. The genes are TRBV9 and TRBJ2-1; 9 nucleotides align to TRBD2. Trimming removed 0 bases from V and 7 bases from J; junction bases left unmatched: 2. CDR1 and CDR2 from the germline V gene are SGDLS and YYNGEE. The CDR3 is made up of 14 amino acids. Supplemented by reference TRBV9 and TRBJ2-1, the full variable domain reads DSGVTQTPKHLITATGQRVTLRCSPRSGDLSVYWYQQSLDQGLQFLIQYYNGEERAKGNILERFSAQQFPDLHSELNLSSLELGDSALYFCASSVGLAENEQFFGPGTRLTVL.

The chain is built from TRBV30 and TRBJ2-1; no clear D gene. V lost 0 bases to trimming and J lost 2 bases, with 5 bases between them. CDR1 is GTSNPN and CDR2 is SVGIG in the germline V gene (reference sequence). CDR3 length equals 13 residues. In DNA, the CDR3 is TGTGCCTGGAGTGTAATCGCCTACAATGAGCAGTTCTTC. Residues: CAWSVIAYNEQFF.